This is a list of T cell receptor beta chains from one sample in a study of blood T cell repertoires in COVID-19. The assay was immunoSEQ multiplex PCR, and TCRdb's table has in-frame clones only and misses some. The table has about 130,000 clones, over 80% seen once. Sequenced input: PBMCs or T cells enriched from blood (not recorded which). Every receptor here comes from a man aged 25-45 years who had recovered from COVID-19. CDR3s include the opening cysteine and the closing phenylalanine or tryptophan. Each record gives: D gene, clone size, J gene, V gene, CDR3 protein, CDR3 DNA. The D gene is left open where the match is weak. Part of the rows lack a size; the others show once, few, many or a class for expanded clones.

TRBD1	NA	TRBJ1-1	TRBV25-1	CASSAPYDRGRENTEAFF	TGTGCCAGCAGTGCTCCTTATGACAGGGGGCGCGAGAACACTGAAGCTTTCTTT
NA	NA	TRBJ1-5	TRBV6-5	CASSYNQNQPQHF	TGTGCCAGCAGTTACAATCAGAATCAGCCCCAGCATTTT
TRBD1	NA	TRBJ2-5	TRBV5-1	CASSSTGQETQYF	TGCGCCAGCAGCTCGACAGGGCAAGAGACCCAGTACTTC
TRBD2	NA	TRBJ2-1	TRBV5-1	CASSKDPRLAGSTYNEQFF	TGCGCCAGCAGTAAGGACCCTCGCTTAGCGGGAAGTACCTACAATGAGCAGTTCTTC
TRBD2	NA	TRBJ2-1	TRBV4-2	CASSQAGGGYNEQFF	TGTGCCAGCAGCCAAGCGGGGGGGGGCTACAATGAGCAGTTCTTC
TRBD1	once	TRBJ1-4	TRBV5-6	CASSAGQVGEKLFF	TGTGCCAGCAGCGCGGGACAGGTGGGTGAAAAACTGTTTTTT
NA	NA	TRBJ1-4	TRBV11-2	CASSSRLQPNEKLFF	TGTGCCAGCAGCAGCCGCTTACAGCCTAATGAAAAACTGTTTTTT
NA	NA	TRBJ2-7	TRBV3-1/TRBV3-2	CASSQAPWQYEQYF	TGTGCCAGCAGCCAAGCACCCTGGCAGTACGAGCAGTACTTC
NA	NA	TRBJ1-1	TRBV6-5	CASSFREGGTEAFF	TGTGCCAGCAGCTTCAGGGAGGGGGGCACTGAAGCTTTCTTT
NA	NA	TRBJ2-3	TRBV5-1	CASSLGAGIITDTQYF	TGCGCCAGCAGCTTGGGCGCGGGAATTATCACAGATACGCAGTATTTT
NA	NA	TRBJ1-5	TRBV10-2	CASSDVGAQPQHF	TGCGCCAGCAGCGATGTGGGGGCGCAGCCCCAGCATTTT
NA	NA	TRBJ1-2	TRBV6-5	CASSPDYGYTF	TGTGCCAGCAGTCCGGACTATGGCTACACCTTC
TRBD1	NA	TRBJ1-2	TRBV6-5	CASSPTGGDYGYTF	TGTGCCAGCAGTCCGACAGGGGGCGACTATGGCTACACCTTC
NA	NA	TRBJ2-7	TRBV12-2	CASRFLTYEQYF	TGTGCAAGTCGCTTCCTTACCTACGAGCAGTACTTC
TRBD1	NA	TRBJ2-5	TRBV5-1	CASSLGTGTQETQYF	TGCGCCAGCAGCTTGGGGACAGGGACGCAAGAGACCCAGTACTTC
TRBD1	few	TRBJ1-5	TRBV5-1	CASNNPGQGVFQPQHF	TGCGCCAGCAATAACCCGGGACAGGGGGTGTTTCAGCCCCAGCATTTT
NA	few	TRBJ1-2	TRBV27	CASKVRVDRGGYTF	TGTGCCAGCAAAGTCCGGGTAGATAGAGGCGGCTACACCTTC
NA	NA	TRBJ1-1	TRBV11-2	CASSLDRARVTFF	TGTGCCAGCAGCTTAGATAGGGCCAGGGTGACTTTCTTT
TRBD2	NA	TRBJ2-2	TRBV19	CARSIRLAGGLIDGGELFF	TGTGCCCGTAGTATTCGACTAGCGGGGGGGCTCATCGATGGCGGGGAGCTGTTTTTT
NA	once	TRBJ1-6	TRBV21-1	CASSKGGDSENSPLHF	TGTGCCAGCAGCAAAGGAGGGGACAGCGAGAATTCACCCCTCCACTTT
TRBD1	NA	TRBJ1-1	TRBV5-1	CASSRTGSNTEAFF	TGCGCCAGCAGCAGGACAGGTTCCAACACTGAAGCTTTCTTT
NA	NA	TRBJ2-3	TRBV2	CASRGSGTDTQYF	TGTGCCAGCAGAGGGAGTGGCACAGATACGCAGTATTTT
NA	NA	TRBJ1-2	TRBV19	CASSITGTYGYTF	TGTGCCAGTAGTATAACAGGGACCTATGGCTACACCTTC
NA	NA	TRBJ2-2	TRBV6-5	CASRRSNTGELFF	TGTGCCAGCAGGCGGTCGAACACCGGGGAGCTGTTTTTT
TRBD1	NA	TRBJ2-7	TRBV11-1	CASRLDRGHTYEQYF	TGTGCCAGCAGATTGGACAGGGGGCATACCTACGAGCAGTACTTC
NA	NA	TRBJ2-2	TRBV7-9	CASSTPKRPGKKSGELFF	TGTGCCAGCAGCACCCCCAAGAGGCCAGGGAAGAAATCCGGGGAGCTGTTTTTT
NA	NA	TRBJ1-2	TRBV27	CASSLAKGIQYGYTF	TGTGCCAGCAGTTTAGCGAAGGGGATCCAGTATGGCTACACCTTC